The 29 T cell receptor beta chains below come from one sample, sequenced in a study of shared clonotypes between healthy human individuals. Profiling relied on immunoSEQ multiplex PCR, and the TCRdb table lists in-frame clones only, not all of them. The table lists approximately 530,000 clones, 90% to 97% of them singletons, with approximately 0.06% in the top ten. Sequenced: naive CD4+ T cells sorted from blood. Subset of the sample: CD45RA+ positively selected. These receptors were taken from a woman aged 25-40 years in good health.

V gene TRBV29-1 combines with J gene TRBJ2-7; TRBD1 matches at 7 bases. Losses at the gene ends were 4 bases for V and 1 base for J; bases not matched to a gene: 7. The CDR3 contains 14 residues. Germline values: CDR1 SQVTM, CDR2 ANQGSEA. In DNA, the CDR3 is TGCAGCGTTGGGGTTTGGGGACAGTCCTACGAGCAGTACTTC. Protein: CSVGVWGQSYEQYF.

This chain links TRBV19 with TRBJ2-7, with 7 bases aligning to TRBD2. Trimming took 9 bases from V and 4 from J; bases not matched to a gene: 12. CDR1 is LNHDA and CDR2 is SQIVND in the germline V gene (reference sequence). The CDR3 has 14 residues. CDR3 nucleotides: TGTGCCAGCAAAACTTCTGGGGGAGGGTACGAGCAGTACTTC. This gives the protein CASKTSGGGYEQYF.

The rearrangement joins TRBV5-8 to TRBJ1-2, with TRBD1 identical over 7 bases. The CDR3 is made up of 15 amino acids. Germline CDR1 SGHTS, CDR2 YDEGEE. The trim removed 4 bases at V and 7 bases at J, leaving 13 bases unmatched. The CDR3 protein is CASSRPSTTGFGYTF. The CDR3, as DNA: TGTGCCAGCAGCAGACCTTCGACGACAGGGTTTGGCTACACCTTC.

This clone was seen a single time. This chain joins TRBV5-4 and TRBJ2-7; the match to TRBD1 covers 7 bases. CDR1 and CDR2 from the germline V gene are SGHNT and YYREEE (reference sequence). The V and J ends lost 1 base and 7 bases, in that order; junction bases with no gene match: 14. There are 16 residues in the CDR3. The CDR3 region has the DNA TGTGCCAGCAGCTTGTTTCCTGTGACAGGGTACAGGGAGCAGTACTTC. Amino acids: CASSLFPVTGYREQYF.

The genes are TRBV5-5 and TRBJ1-1, with a weak D call TRBD1 (6 bases). Deletions cut 4 bases from V and 1 base from J, with 14 bases between. The CDR3 spans 15 residues. Germline lookup yields CDR1 SGHKS and CDR2 YYEKEE (reference sequence). This CDR3 is CASSVEGGGNTEAFF. The CDR3 nucleotides read TGTGCCAGCAGCGTTGAGGGAGGGGGGAACACTGAAGCTTTCTTT.

This rearrangement joins TRBV28 to TRBJ1-1; possibly TRBD1 for D (5 bases). CDR1 is MDHEN and CDR2 is SYDVKM in the germline V gene. Trimming shortened V by 11 bases and J by 3 bases, and 22 bases separated the two germline ends. CDR3 length: 15 amino acids. The CDR3 nucleotides are TGTGCCTCCCTTGGGGCCGCCAGGGTGTACACTGAAGCTTTCTTT. This translates into CASLGAARVYTEAFF.

The chain joins TRBV27 to TRBJ1-6; no clear D. Germline V gives CDR1 MNHEY, CDR2 SMNVEV (reference sequence). With 3 bases removed from V and 6 bases from J, the gap between germline ends came to 6 bases. The CDR3 spans 13 residues. CDR3: CASSLTPNSPLHF. CDR3 nucleotide sequence: TGTGCCAGCAGTTTGACACCTAATTCACCCCTCCACTTT.

This chain uses TRBV13 with TRBJ1-1; possibly TRBD1 for D (5 bases). CDR1 is PRHDT, CDR2 FYEKMQ, per germline (reference sequence). The CDR3 sequence is 16 residues long. Trimming removed 5 bases at V and 5 bases at J, with 21 bases between. CDR3 sequence: CASSPLPGTTGTEAFF. CDR3 sequence (DNA): TGTGCCAGCAGCCCCTTGCCCGGGACCACGGGGACTGAAGCTTTCTTT.

The chain combines TRBV18 with TRBJ2-5; a weak D match, TRBD1 (5 bases). V lost 3 bases and J 5 bases, leaving 13 bases between the germline ends. Germline loops: CDR1 KGHSH, CDR2 LQKENI. This CDR3 is 14 amino acids long. The CDR3 here is CASSPGQIGETQYF. The CDR3 DNA reads TGTGCCAGCTCACCCGGACAAATTGGGGAGACCCAGTACTTC. The full variable domain, completed using reference TRBV18 and TRBJ2-5, is NAGVMQNPRHLVRRRGQEARLRCSPMKGHSHVYWYRQLPEEGLKFMVYLQKENIIDESGMPKERFSAEFPKEGPSILRIQQVVRGDSAAYFCASSPGQIGETQYFGPGTRLLVL.

The rearrangement links TRBV2 to TRBJ2-5; 7 bases agree with TRBD1. The junction had 6 bases not matched to a gene; V was cut back by 6 bases and J by 2 bases. Germline lookup yields CDR1 SNHLY and CDR2 FYNNEI. The CDR3 length is 14 residues. The CDR3 loop is CASRRGQAQETQYF. CDR3 sequence (DNA): TGTGCCAGCAGGAGGGGGCAGGCACAAGAGACCCAGTACTTC.

Comment on this clone: Other DNA sequences in this sample translate to the same CDR3. The chain combines TRBV6-5 with TRBJ1-3; no reliable D call. V gave up 2 bases and J gave up 2 bases, with 7 bases separating them. The CDR3 spans 14 residues. Looked up from germline, CDR1 is MNHEY and CDR2 is SVGAGI. CDR3 loop: CASSYGGAGNTIYF. CDR3 in DNA: TGTGCCAGCAGTTACGGCGGGGCTGGAAACACCATATATTTT.

The V call is TRBV5-4, the J call TRBJ2-7; 8 nucleotides match TRBD2. The CDR3 spans 14 residues. The trim removed 7 bases at V and 4 bases at J, leaving 10 bases unmatched. Germline CDR1 reads SGHNT; CDR2 reads YYREEE (reference sequence). The CDR3 DNA reads TGTGCCAGCTCCGCTGGCGGGAGGACGTACGAGCAGTACTTC. It encodes CASSAGGRTYEQYF.

DNA for the CDR3: TGTGCCAGCAGTACCTCGGAGGCGCAAGAGACCCAGTACTTC. It specifies CASSTSEAQETQYF. The J gene is TRBJ2-5, the V gene TRBV2, with D tentatively TRBD2 (5 bases). V was pared by 5 bases and J by 2 bases, with 12 bases between. CDR1 and CDR2 (germline): SNHLY, FYNNEI. This CDR3 has 14 amino acids.

The chain has TRBV5-5 and TRBJ2-1; D not certain. The CDR3 loop spans 14 amino acids. Trimming shortened V by 2 bases and J by 5 bases, and 11 bases separated the two germline ends. Germline CDR1 SGHKS, CDR2 YYEKEE (reference sequence). The chain's CDR3 is CASSFTRTNNEQFF. CDR3 DNA: TGTGCCAGCAGCTTCACGCGGACCAACAATGAGCAGTTCTTC.

This clone was seen just once. The rearrangement links TRBV5-1 to TRBJ2-7; 8 nucleotides align to TRBD2. The CDR3 has 15 residues. The germline gives CDR1 SGHRS, CDR2 YFSETQ. Germline trimming cut 4 bases from V and 4 bases from J; bases unmatched to any gene: 10. The chain's CDR3 is CASSLKREYRYEQYF. The CDR3 nucleotides read TGCGCCAGCAGCCTAAAGCGGGAGTATCGATACGAGCAGTACTTC.

The chain recombines TRBV2 with TRBJ1-1, with D perhaps matching TRBD1 (6 bases). Trimming shortened V by 4 bases and J by 4 bases, and 13 bases separated the two germline ends. Germline CDR1 reads SNHLY; CDR2 reads FYNNEI. CDR3 size: 14 residues. The CDR3, as DNA: TGTGCCAGCAGTGGACAGGCCGAGAGCACTGAAGCTTTCTTT. Protein: CASSGQAESTEAFF.

This clone came up once. The chain is built from TRBV28 and TRBJ2-7; no reliable D call. The ends were cut back, 2 bases at V and 2 bases at J, with 16 bases in the middle. Germline assignment: CDR1 MDHEN and CDR2 SYDVKM. This CDR3 is built from 16 residues. In DNA, the CDR3 is TGTGCCAGCAGTTTAGTGGTGTTGGTAAGAGCCTACGAGCAGTACTTC. Translation gives CASSLVVLVRAYEQYF. The variable domain in full, with the rest retrieved from reference TRBV28 and TRBJ2-7, is DVKVTQSSRYLVKRTGEKVFLECVQDMDHENMFWYRQDPGLGLRLIYFSYDVKMKEKGDIPEGYSVSREKKERFSLILESASTNQTSMYLCASSLVVLVRAYEQYFGPGTRLTVT.

This clone was picked up one time. This chain uses TRBV5-1 with TRBJ2-1; 9 positions agree with TRBD2. The CDR3 is 16 amino acids. In germline, CDR1 is SGHRS, CDR2 YFSETQ. The V segment lost 0 bases and the J segment 6 bases; nucleotides outside the gene matches: 7. The CDR3 DNA reads TGCGCCAGCAGCTTGGTTGCGGGAGGGTTGGGCAATGAGCAGTTCTTC. Its translation: CASSLVAGGLGNEQFF. Complete variable domain (other parts from reference TRBV5-1 and TRBJ2-1): KAGVTQTPRYLIKTRGQQVTLSCSPISGHRSVSWYQQTPGQGLQFLFEYFSETQRNKGNFPGRFSGRQFSNSRSEMNVSTLELGDSALYLCASSLVAGGLGNEQFFGPGTRLTVL.

This rearrangement joins TRBV29-1 to TRBJ2-5, with D hard to call. CDR3 length equals 9 residues. In germline, CDR1 is SQVTM, CDR2 ANQGSEA. With 7 bases removed from V and 4 bases from J, the gap between germline ends came to 4 bases. The CDR3 spells CSAGETQYF. CDR3 in DNA: TGCAGCGCCGGAGAGACCCAGTACTTC.

The DNA for the CDR3 is TGTGCCAGCAGCGGGACTAGCGGGAGTTCTTACGAGCAGTACTTC. Translation gives CASSGTSGSSYEQYF. The chain joins TRBV5-4 to TRBJ2-7, with 14 bases fitting TRBD2. The V gene's germline CDR1 is SGHNT and CDR2 YYREEE (reference sequence). The CDR3 consists of 15 residues. V was pared by 4 bases and J by 4 bases, with 4 bases of the junction left unmatched. Together with reference TRBV5-4 and TRBJ2-7, the CDR3 gives the full variable domain: ETGVTQSPTHLIKTRGQQVTLRCSSQSGHNTVSWYQQALGQGPQFIFQYYREEENGRGNFPPRFSGLQFPNYSSELNVNALELDDSALYLCASSGTSGSSYEQYFGPGTRLTVT.

Note on this clone: Other DNA sequences in this specimen translate into the identical CDR3. The gene calls are TRBV20-1 and TRBJ2-1; no firm D call. The CDR3 consists of 11 residues. V was cut by 6 bases and J by 3 bases, with 6 bases left in between. The germline V gene has CDR1 DFQATT and CDR2 SNEGSKA (reference sequence). The CDR3 sequence: CSARLYNEQFF. CDR3 sequence (DNA): TGCAGTGCCAGACTCTACAATGAGCAGTTCTTC.

The chain uses TRBV5-8 and TRBJ1-5; a possible D gene is TRBD1 (6 bases). The germline CDR1 and CDR2 sequences are SGHTS and YDEGEE. V dropped 3 bases and J dropped 4 bases, with 29 bases sitting between them. This CDR3 region has 20 residues. CDR3: CASSYLHGQSTTPPNQPQHF. The CDR3 coding sequence is TGTGCCAGCAGCTACCTTCATGGACAGAGCACAACTCCCCCAAATCAGCCCCAGCATTTT.

The chain couples TRBV6-1 to TRBJ1-2; no clear D. The CDR3 consists of 13 residues. The germline V and J ends were trimmed by 6 bases and 4 bases, with 12 bases remaining between them. Germline loops: CDR1 MNHNS, CDR2 SASEGT. CDR3 DNA sequence: TGTGCCAGCAGAGCCGGCCAAGGCTATGGCTACACCTTC. This translates into CASRAGQGYGYTF.

The chain employs TRBV28 and TRBJ2-7; possible D gene TRBD1, 5 bases. Trimming stripped 7 bases from V and 7 bases from J, with 11 bases between. CDR1 and CDR2 from the germline V gene are MDHEN and SYDVKM. The CDR3 runs 11 residues. CDR3 coding DNA: TGTGCCAGCACCTCAGGGATTGAGCAGTACTTC. Translation: CASTSGIEQYF.

The J gene is TRBJ1-1, the V gene TRBV28; D remains ambiguous. The CDR3 runs to 13 residues. Germline V gives CDR1 MDHEN, CDR2 SYDVKM. The germline V and J ends were trimmed by 5 bases and 1 base, with 8 bases remaining between them. The DNA of the CDR3 is TGTGCCAGCAGTAGTAGGGAGAACACTGAAGCTTTCTTT. This codes for CASSSRENTEAFF.

The rearrangement joins TRBV28 to TRBJ2-1, with D perhaps matching TRBD2 (5 bases). The V end was cut by 5 bases, the J end by 6 bases, with 14 bases between. In germline, CDR1 is MDHEN, CDR2 SYDVKM. The CDR3 is 14 amino acids. The CDR3 loop is CASSPAAPINEQFF. The CDR3 DNA sequence: TGTGCCAGCAGTCCAGCGGCCCCAATCAATGAGCAGTTCTTC.

The V call is TRBV5-4, the J call TRBJ2-7; 7 nucleotides line up with TRBD1. There are 13 residues in the CDR3. After removal of 2 bases from V and 5 bases from J, the junction contained 4 bases not matched to a gene. The germline V gene has CDR1 SGHNT and CDR2 YYREEE (reference sequence). The CDR3 nucleotides read TGTGCCAGCAGCTTCCTAGGGGGCAACGAGCAGTACTTC. Residues: CASSFLGGNEQYF. Together with reference TRBV5-4 and TRBJ2-7, the CDR3 gives the full variable domain: ETGVTQSPTHLIKTRGQQVTLRCSSQSGHNTVSWYQQALGQGPQFIFQYYREEENGRGNFPPRFSGLQFPNYSSELNVNALELDDSALYLCASSFLGGNEQYFGPGTRLTVT.

This clone appeared a single time. The rearrangement uses TRBV2 and TRBJ2-6; no reliable D call. CDR3 length: 14 residues. Germline values: CDR1 SNHLY, CDR2 FYNNEI. Between the trimmed V and J ends, which lost 6 bases and 1 base, there was a span of 7 bases. The CDR3 nucleotides read TGTGCCAGCAGAACTCATTCTGGGGCCAACGTCCTGACTTTC. Amino acids: CASRTHSGANVLTF.

The chain is built from TRBV5-1 and TRBJ1-1; D is unclear. The germline gives CDR1 SGHRS, CDR2 YFSETQ. The CDR3 has 14 amino acids. V lost 0 bases and J lost 1, with 7 bases in between. Here the CDR3 reads CASSLDTWNTEAFF. CDR3 sequence (DNA): TGCGCCAGCAGCTTGGATACGTGGAACACTGAAGCTTTCTTT. Together with reference TRBV5-1 and TRBJ1-1, the CDR3 gives the full variable domain: KAGVTQTPRYLIKTRGQQVTLSCSPISGHRSVSWYQQTPGQGLQFLFEYFSETQRNKGNFPGRFSGRQFSNSRSEMNVSTLELGDSALYLCASSLDTWNTEAFFGQGTRLTVV.